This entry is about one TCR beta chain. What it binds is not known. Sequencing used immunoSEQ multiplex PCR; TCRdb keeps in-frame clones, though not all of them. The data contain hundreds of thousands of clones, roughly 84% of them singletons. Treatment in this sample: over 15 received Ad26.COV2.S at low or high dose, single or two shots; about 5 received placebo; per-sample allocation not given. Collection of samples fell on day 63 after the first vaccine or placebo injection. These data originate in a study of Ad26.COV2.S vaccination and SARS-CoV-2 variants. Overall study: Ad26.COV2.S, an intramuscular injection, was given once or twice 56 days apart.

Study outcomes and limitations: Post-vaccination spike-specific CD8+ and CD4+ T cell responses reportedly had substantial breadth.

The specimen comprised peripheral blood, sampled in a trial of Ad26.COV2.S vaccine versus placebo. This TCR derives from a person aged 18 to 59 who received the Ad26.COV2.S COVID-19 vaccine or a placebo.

The CDR3 DNA is TGTGCCAGCAGCTTAGAGAGCCCCGCATACTTC. Its protein is CASSLESPAYF. The chain couples TRBV11-2 to TRBJ2-7; D remains unclear. Germline CDR1 reads SGHAT; CDR2 reads FQNNGV. The V end was cut by 0 bases, the J end by 13 bases, with 10 bases between. This CDR3 has 11 amino acids.